The T cell receptor (beta chain) described here comes from a study of cytomegalovirus exposure and HLA in healthy donors. Whole-study results and caveats: An analysis that was carried out later associated 16,951 TCR beta sequences with HLA alleles at 0.05 false discovery rate. A few V segments could not be told apart, such as TRBV6-2 and TRBV6-3, and were left out.

CDR3 length: 15 residues. The V gene's germline CDR1 is MNHNS and CDR2 SASEGT. J gave up 5 bases and V 4 bases, and 4 bases lay outside the gene matches. Notes on this clone: Its antigen is still unknown.

The PCR contained 60 Vbeta and 13 Jbeta primers. Sequencing used immunoSEQ multiplex PCR; TCRdb keeps in-frame clones, though not all of them. Counted here are under 200,000 clones, around 72% occurring once; the ten biggest clones make up approximately 2.4%. This clonotype originated in a female donor in good health and CMV-seronegative. Sequences were obtained from PBMCs. The chain employs TRBV6-1 and TRBJ1-6, with 8 bases that match TRBD1. The CDR3 spells CASSVWGQDNSPLHF. The CDR3 coding sequence is TGTGCCAGCAGTGTGTGGGGACAGGATAATTCACCCCTCCACTTT.